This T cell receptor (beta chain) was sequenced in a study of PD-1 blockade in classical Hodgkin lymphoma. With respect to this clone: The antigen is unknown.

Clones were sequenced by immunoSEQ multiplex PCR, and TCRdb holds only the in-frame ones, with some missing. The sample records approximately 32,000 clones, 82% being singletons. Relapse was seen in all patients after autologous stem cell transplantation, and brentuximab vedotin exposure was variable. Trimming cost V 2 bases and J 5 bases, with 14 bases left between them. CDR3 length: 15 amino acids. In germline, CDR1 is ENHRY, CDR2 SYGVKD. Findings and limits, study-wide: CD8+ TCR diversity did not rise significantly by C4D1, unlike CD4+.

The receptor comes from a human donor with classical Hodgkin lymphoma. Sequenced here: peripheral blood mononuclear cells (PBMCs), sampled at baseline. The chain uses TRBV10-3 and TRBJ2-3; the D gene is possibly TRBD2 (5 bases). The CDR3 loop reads CAISEPGMLIDTQYF. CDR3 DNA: TGTGCCATCAGTGAGCCGGGGATGCTTATAGATACGCAGTATTTT.